This record concerns one T cell receptor (beta chain) sequence. Its specificity is not known. This sample is drawn from a study of cytomegalovirus exposure and HLA in healthy donors. Study summary: The roughly 110 validation repertoires were reported in a later analysis to have been generated on the same platform as the roughly 700 first-cohort repertoires. Broader study findings: Many donors carried some public TCRs, although rarity characterized most TCR sequences. CMV antigen specificity of three CMV-associated chains was confirmed in vitro.

Sequencing used immunoSEQ multiplex PCR; TCRdb keeps in-frame clones, though not all of them. Of about 150,000 clones in the sample, roughly 87% were seen once. The V end lost 3 bases, the J end lost 1 base, and 4 bases lay between the germline ends. Germline CDR1 reads SGDLS; CDR2 reads YYNGEE. This CDR3 contains 12 residues. This clonotype was obtained from a man aged 18-30 years in good health and CMV-seropositive. What was sequenced was PBMCs. The rearrangement joins TRBV9 to TRBJ2-5, with unresolved D. Here the CDR3 DNA reads TGTGCCAGCAGCGCCCGCCAAGAGACCCAGTACTTC. It codes for CASSARQETQYF.